The 22 T cell receptor beta chains presented below share a single source sample, sequenced in a study of T cell repertoires in cytomegalovirus infection. TCRdb independently ran MiXCR on the reads; one entry per CDR3 protein. The data contain 450,000 to 550,000 distinct CDR3 sequences, 16% of them seen just once; the ten biggest clones take up approximately 24%. Sequencing was carried out using CD8+ T cells from PBMCs. All receptors come from a human donor in good health (CMV status not recorded). Some clones in this sample may be carry-over from other donors' samples.

The V call is TRBV19, the J call TRBJ2-1; 7 positions agree with TRBD2. The CDR3 length is 17 residues. V gave up 3 bases and J gave up 0 bases; unmatched junction bases: 8. Germline CDR1 is LNHDA and CDR2 is SQIVND (reference sequence). The CDR3 region has the DNA TGTGCCAGTAGTATGGAAGCGGGACCGACCTCCTACAATGAGCAGTTCTTC. It codes for CASSMEAGPTSYNEQFF.

This clonotype occurred many times. This chain connects TRBV7-6 to TRBJ2-1, with 7 bases that match TRBD1. Losses at the gene ends were 8 bases for V and 3 bases for J; bases not matched to a gene: 10. This CDR3 is built from 15 residues. Per the germline V gene, CDR1 is SGHVS and CDR2 is FNYEAQ. The CDR3 sequence is CASRQLGTDYNEQFF. CDR3 DNA: TGTGCCAGCCGCCAGTTGGGGACAGACTACAATGAGCAGTTCTTC.

This clonotype was picked up many times. V gene TRBV7-9 combines with J gene TRBJ2-1; D is undetermined. CDR1 is SEHNR, CDR2 FQNEAQ, per germline (reference sequence). This CDR3 contains 16 residues. The V gene lost 7 bases and the J gene lost 0 bases, with 16 bases spanning the gap. The DNA of the CDR3 is TGTGCCAGCACCCCCCTCACAGATCTCTCCTACAATGAGCAGTTCTTC. This codes for CASTPLTDLSYNEQFF. Together with reference TRBV7-9 and TRBJ2-1, the CDR3 gives the full variable domain: DTGVSQNPRHKITKRGQNVTFRCDPISEHNRLYWYRQTLGQGPEFLTYFQNEAQLEKSRLLSDRFSAERPKGSFSTLEIQRTEQGDSAMYLCASTPLTDLSYNEQFFGPGTRLTVL.

This rearrangement joins TRBV7-9 to TRBJ2-6; D is unresolved. The CDR3 totals 15 residues. V was trimmed by 2 bases and J by 6 bases, leaving 11 bases between them. The germline V gene has CDR1 SEHNR and CDR2 FQNEAQ (reference sequence). Written as DNA, the CDR3 is TGTGCCAGCAGCTTATCGGTCTTTACGGCCAACGTCCTGACTTTC. This gives the protein CASSLSVFTANVLTF. Filled out from reference TRBV7-9 and TRBJ2-6, the complete variable domain reads DTGVSQNPRHKITKRGQNVTFRCDPISEHNRLYWYRQTLGQGPEFLTYFQNEAQLEKSRLLSDRFSAERPKGSFSTLEIQRTEQGDSAMYLCASSLSVFTANVLTFGAGSRLTVL.

This clonotype has a count of ten or more. The chain recombines TRBV5-6 with TRBJ1-2; 9 nucleotides agree with TRBD1. This CDR3 comprises 17 residues. V was clipped by 2 bases and J by 5 bases; unmatched bases: 13. The germline V gene has CDR1 SGHDT and CDR2 YYEEEE. The CDR3 reads CASSLTRTGTGRYGYTF. The CDR3 DNA reads TGTGCCAGCAGCTTAACCCGCACCGGGACAGGGCGGTATGGCTACACCTTC.

In the case of this clonotype: This may come from a read error, since a much larger clone is one base off. The V and J genes are TRBV19 and TRBJ2-3; a possible D gene is TRBD1 (5 bases). Trimming took off 10 bases at V and 4 bases at J, with 21 bases between the two ends. CDR3 size: 15 residues. Germline loops: CDR1 LNHDA, CDR2 SQIVND (reference sequence). The CDR3 region is CATTSGRFSADTQYF. The CDR3 DNA reads TGTGCCACCACCTCAGGGCGGTTCAGCGCAGATACGCAGTATTTT.

This chain connects TRBV29-1 to TRBJ1-2; 12 bases agree with TRBD1. Unmatched junction bases numbered 9, after V lost 6 bases and J lost 4 bases. There are 15 residues in the CDR3. Germline V CDR1 and CDR2: SQVTM, ANQGSEA. CDR3 in DNA: TGCAGCGTCGCCGGGACAGGGGGCTACAGCTATGGCTACACCTTC. It is translated as CSVAGTGGYSYGYTF.

This clonotype has at least ten counts. J is TRBJ2-3 and V is TRBV7-8; D may be TRBD1 (6 bases). Germline values: CDR1 SGHVS, CDR2 FQNEAQ. Trimming removed 8 bases from V and 3 bases from J, with 18 bases in between. CDR3 length: 15 residues. The CDR3 coding sequence is TGTGCCAGCGAAGACAGGCGGATGGAGACAGATACGCAGTATTTT. Residues: CASEDRRMETDTQYF.

This clonotype occurred a few times. The chain combines TRBV5-6 with TRBJ2-1, with TRBD2 identical over 9 bases. The V segment lost 5 bases and the J segment 1 base; nucleotides outside the gene matches: 13. This CDR3 contains 18 residues. Per germline, CDR1 SGHDT and CDR2 YYEEEE. CDR3 in amino acids: CASRRALPGLASYNEQFF. CDR3 DNA sequence: TGTGCCAGCAGGCGAGCCCTTCCGGGACTAGCATCCTACAATGAGCAGTTCTTC.

This clonotype was observed at least ten times. The CDR3 region is CASSLISGSSYEQYF. The DNA for the CDR3 is TGTGCCAGCAGCTTGATTAGCGGGAGCTCCTACGAGCAGTACTTC. The J gene is TRBJ2-7, the V gene TRBV7-2; 9 bases match TRBD2. Trimming removed 3 bases from V and 0 bases from J; junction bases left unmatched: 3. The germline V gene encodes CDR1 SGHTA and CDR2 FQGNSA. There are 15 residues in the CDR3.

This clonotype was counted between two and nine times. DNA for the CDR3: TGTGCCAGCAGTTTTTCAGGGGGCGCGGTCGATGGCTACACCTTC. Its translation is CASSFSGGAVDGYTF. This sequence joins TRBV27 and TRBJ1-2, with 8 bases matching TRBD1. This CDR3 has 15 amino acids. Germline V gene sequence: CDR1 MNHEY, CDR2 SMNVEV (reference sequence). After removal of 3 bases from V and 6 bases from J, the junction contained 9 bases not matched to a gene.

This clonotype occurred a few times. The CDR3 sequence: CASSWGGVNIQYF. The CDR3 nucleotides are TGCGCCAGCAGCTGGGGTGGCGTAAACATTCAGTACTTC. This chain links TRBV4-1 with TRBJ2-4; no clear D. The CDR3 runs 13 residues. V lost 5 bases to trimming and J lost 6 bases, with 11 bases between them. Germline V gene data show CDR1 as MGHRA and CDR2 as YSYEKL.

The chain is built from TRBV5-1 and TRBJ2-5; 9 bases fit TRBD2. Germline CDR1 SGHRS, CDR2 YFSETQ. Trimming at V came to 0 bases and at J to 5 bases, leaving 5 bases not matched to a gene. There are 15 residues in the CDR3. The CDR3 bases are TGCGCCAGCAGCTTGGGGACTAGCGTTGGGGAGACCCAGTACTTC. It codes for CASSLGTSVGETQYF. The full variable domain, with the rest looked up from reference TRBV5-1 and TRBJ2-5, is KAGVTQTPRYLIKTRGQQVTLSCSPISGHRSVSWYQQTPGQGLQFLFEYFSETQRNKGNFPGRFSGRQFSNSRSEMNVSTLELGDSALYLCASSLGTSVGETQYFGPGTRLLVL.

This clonotype came up a few times. The rearrangement joins TRBV27 to TRBJ2-6; the match to TRBD1 covers 8 bases. The germline V gene encodes CDR1 MNHEY and CDR2 SMNVEV (reference sequence). This CDR3 is built from 17 residues. V was clipped by 5 bases and J by 1 base; unmatched bases: 7. CDR3 in DNA: TGTGCCAGCAGTCGGGAGACAGGGGCATCTGGGGCCAACGTCCTGACTTTC. This encodes CASSRETGASGANVLTF.

The table lists this clonotype with many counts. The chain carries TRBV7-9 and TRBJ2-7; D uncertain. CDR3 length equals 13 residues. The V and J ends lost 2 bases and 2 bases respectively, with 7 bases between them. Germline-derived CDR1 and CDR2 are SEHNR and FQNEAQ (reference sequence). The CDR3: CASSLPVTYEQYF. DNA of the CDR3: TGTGCCAGCAGCTTACCAGTAACCTACGAGCAGTACTTC.

The table lists this clonotype with many counts. The rearrangement joins TRBV7-9 to TRBJ2-1, with TRBD2 matching over 10 bases. Per germline, CDR1 SEHNR and CDR2 FQNEAQ (reference sequence). Losses at the gene ends were 11 bases for V and 4 bases for J; bases not matched to a gene: 8. The CDR3 extends over 14 amino acids. The CDR3 nucleotides read TGTGCCTGCGGAACTAGCGGGAAATACAATGAGCAGTTCTTC. This codes for CACGTSGKYNEQFF.

The chain employs TRBV15 and TRBJ2-3; D remains unclear. The CDR3 length is 15 residues. Trimming removed 3 bases from V and 4 bases from J, with 14 bases in between. Germline values: CDR1 LNHNV, CDR2 YYDKDF (reference sequence). CDR3 loop: CATSSMGHVADTQYF. Here the CDR3 DNA reads TGTGCCACCAGCAGTATGGGCCACGTGGCAGATACGCAGTATTTT.

This chain connects TRBV12-5 to TRBJ1-1; D not resolved. The length of the CDR3 is 13 residues. Germline V gene sequence: CDR1 LGHNT, CDR2 FRNRAP. Trimming took 2 bases from V and 2 from J, leaving 6 bases between them. The CDR3 nucleotides are TGTGCTAGTGGTTTGAATTCAAACACTGAAGCTTTCTTT. It is translated as CASGLNSNTEAFF.

This clonotype came up many times. The chain combines TRBV19 with TRBJ1-5; maybe TRBD1 (6 bases). CDR1 is LNHDA and CDR2 is SQIVND in the germline V gene (reference sequence). V gave up 0 bases and J gave up 2 bases, with 14 bases separating them. The CDR3 sequence is 17 residues long. The DNA of the CDR3 is TGTGCCAGTAGTATAGATTGGTACAGGGAAGGCAATCAGCCCCAGCATTTT. The encoded protein is CASSIDWYREGNQPQHF.

This clonotype has ten or more counts. The gene calls are TRBV4-1 and TRBJ1-1; D uncertain. This CDR3 comprises 13 residues. The V end lost 3 bases, the J end lost 8 bases, and 13 bases lay between the germline ends. The V gene's germline CDR1 is MGHRA and CDR2 YSYEKL. CDR3 sequence reads: CASSHLSRLEAFF. The DNA of the CDR3 is TGCGCCAGCAGCCACTTATCCCGGTTGGAAGCTTTCTTT.

This clonotype was picked up a small number of times. This may stem from a read error, because a much larger clone lies one nucleotide away. Given the absence of the conserved phenylalanine or tryptophan at the CDR3 end, a read error is likely. The CDR3 here is CASSLVSGRESFYNEQFL. CDR3 DNA sequence: TGTGCCAGCAGCTTAGTCAGCGGAAGAGAATCTTTTTACAATGAGCAGTTCTTA. The chain uses TRBV7-6 and TRBJ2-1; tentatively, D is TRBD2 (5 bases). The CDR3 totals 18 residues. Trimming left V 1 base short and J 4 bases short, with 20 bases between. Germline V gene sequence: CDR1 SGHVS, CDR2 FNYEAQ.

The chain combines TRBV27 with TRBJ2-3; 8 bases are shared with TRBD1. The CDR3 extends over 15 amino acids. Germline V lookup: CDR1 MNHEY, CDR2 SMNVEV (reference sequence). V shed 4 bases and J 2 bases; nucleotides not matched to a gene: 5. CDR3 sequence reads: CASSSGGWITDTQYF. The CDR3 DNA sequence: TGTGCCAGCAGTTCAGGGGGCTGGATCACAGATACGCAGTATTTT.